This TCR beta chain was found in a study of neurological immune-mediated disorders. Study-wide findings and caveats: Levels of TCR clonal expansion peaked in HTLV-1-associated myelopathy and reached their lowest in multiple sclerosis, under those of healthy controls.

TCRdb reprocessed the 5' RACE reads via MiXCR and lists one record per CDR3 protein. The sample has some 48,000 distinct CDR3 sequences, approximately 5.8% seen once. The germline CDR1 and CDR2 sequences are SGHTA and FQGNSA. The CDR3 length is 13 residues. V dropped 1 base and J dropped 4 bases, with 8 bases sitting between them. Many counts were recorded for this clonotype. Its antigen is not known. The chain combines TRBV7-2 with TRBJ2-7; D not resolved. The specimen was CD4+ T cells from blood. The clonotype comes from a woman under 30 with multiple sclerosis. CDR3 residues: CASSLVGFYEQYV. CDR3 coding DNA: TGTGCCAGCAGCTTAGTCGGATTTTACGAGCAGTACGTC.